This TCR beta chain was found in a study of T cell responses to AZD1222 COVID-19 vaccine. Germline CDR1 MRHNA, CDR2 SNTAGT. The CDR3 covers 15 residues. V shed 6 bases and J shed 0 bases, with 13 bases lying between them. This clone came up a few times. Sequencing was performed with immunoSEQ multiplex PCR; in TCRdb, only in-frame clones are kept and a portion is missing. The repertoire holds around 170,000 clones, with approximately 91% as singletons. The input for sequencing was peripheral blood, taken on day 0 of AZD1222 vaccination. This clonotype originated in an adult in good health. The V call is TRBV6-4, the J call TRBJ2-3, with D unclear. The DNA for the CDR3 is TGTGCCAGCAGCCTCGGGTTGGGAAGCACAGATACGCAGTATTTT. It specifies CASSLGLGSTDTQYF.